The present T cell receptor beta chain was sequenced within a study of human versus mouse CDR3 diversity and MHC coevolution. Assay: immunoSEQ multiplex PCR; the TCRdb copy retains only in-frame clones and omits some. The table lists over 60,000 clones, around 92% of them singletons. This clone was seen only once. There are 16 residues in the CDR3. V lost 4 bases, J lost 5 bases, and 13 bases stayed unmatched. Germline loops: CDR1 SEHNR, CDR2 FQNEAQ (reference sequence). This receptor was taken from a person between 25 and 75 years old in good health. The sample comprised naive CD4+ T cells from blood. Subset indicated: CD45RO-negative CD62L-positive naive CD4 T cells. The chain recombines TRBV7-9 with TRBJ2-7; 8 nucleotides match TRBD1. CDR3 region: CASSSLRARGLHEQYF. The CDR3 region has the DNA TGTGCCAGCAGCTCCCTTAGGGCCAGGGGGCTCCACGAGCAGTACTTC.